One and the same sample provided the 18 T cell receptor beta chains below, sequenced in a study of blood T cell repertoires in COVID-19. Some clones are missing from TCRdb's copy, which holds only in-frame ones; the method was immunoSEQ multiplex PCR. The sample has around 180,000 clones; 86% are singletons. Input material: peripheral blood. The receptors shown here come from a man between 65 and 80 years old with active or convalescent COVID-19.

The rearrangement links TRBV11-2 to TRBJ2-1; 9 bases are shared with TRBD1. Germline V gives CDR1 SGHAT, CDR2 FQNNGV. The CDR3 spans 16 residues. V lost 5 bases, J lost 1 base, and 6 bases stayed unmatched. CDR3 sequence: CASSGRTGDSYNEQFF. The CDR3 DNA reads TGTGCCAGCAGCGGGAGGACAGGGGATTCCTACAATGAGCAGTTCTTC.

This chain links TRBV9 with TRBJ2-2; 11 nucleotides line up with TRBD2. Germline lookup yields CDR1 SGDLS and CDR2 YYNGEE. Germline trimming cut 2 bases from V and 7 bases from J; bases unmatched to any gene: 10. This CDR3 comprises 17 residues. CDR3 DNA sequence: TGTGCCAGCAGCGTCACACTAGCGGGGGCTACGGGCGGGGAGCTGTTTTTT. As protein: CASSVTLAGATGGELFF.

V is TRBV3-1 (or the pseudogene TRBV3-2) and J is TRBJ1-5; 8 bases agree with TRBD1. Trimming removed 2 bases from V and 4 bases from J; junction bases left unmatched: 7. Germline assignment: CDR1 LGHDT and CDR2 YNNKEL (reference sequence). The length of the CDR3 is 16 residues. This chain's CDR3 is CASSQTDRGINQPQHF. The CDR3 DNA follows: TGTGCCAGCAGCCAAACCGACAGGGGAATTAATCAGCCCCAGCATTTT.

The V call is TRBV7-9, the J call TRBJ1-2, with TRBD1 matching 9 bases. J lost 6 bases, V lost 5 bases, and 10 bases had no gene match. The CDR3 spans 15 residues. The germline CDR1 and CDR2 sequences are SEHNR and FQNEAQ (reference sequence). Here the CDR3 DNA reads TGTGCCAGCAGCCGCCTGGGACAGGGTTCGCATGGCTACACCTTC. Amino acid sequence: CASSRLGQGSHGYTF.

The rearrangement links TRBV27 to TRBJ2-1; maybe TRBD1 (5 bases). This CDR3 is 13 amino acids long. CDR1 is MNHEY, CDR2 SMNVEV, per germline (reference sequence). The V end lost 5 bases, the J end lost 7 bases, and 12 bases lay between the germline ends. This CDR3 is CASSTDRGNEQFF. Here the CDR3 DNA reads TGTGCCAGCAGTACAGACAGAGGAAATGAGCAGTTCTTC.

The CDR3 DNA is TGTGCCAGCAGCTCCCAGTCCGGGAAAGATACGCAGTATTTT. Residues: CASSSQSGKDTQYF. The rearrangement links TRBV11-3 to TRBJ2-3, with D perhaps TRBD2 (5 bases). The V end was cut by 4 bases, the J end by 5 bases, with 13 bases between. There are 14 residues in the CDR3. CDR1 and CDR2 from the germline V gene are SGHNT and YENEEA.

The chain employs TRBV18 and TRBJ1-4; D uncertain. In germline, CDR1 is KGHSH, CDR2 LQKENI. The CDR3 runs to 16 residues. The V and J ends lost 3 bases and 2 bases respectively, with 13 bases between them. CDR3 residues: CASSPGRMPTNEKLFF. Written as DNA, the CDR3 is TGTGCCAGCTCACCGGGCCGCATGCCGACTAATGAAAAACTGTTTTTT.

The chain has TRBV7-8 and TRBJ1-5, with D unresolved. The length of the CDR3 is 16 residues. V was shortened by 5 bases and J by 4 bases, with 18 bases between the two germline ends. Per germline, CDR1 SGHVS and CDR2 FQNEAQ. CDR3 in DNA: TGTGCCAGCAGCCATCCCCGGGGAGACTCAAATCAGCCCCAGCATTTT. Protein sequence: CASSHPRGDSNQPQHF.

The chain combines TRBV7-2 with TRBJ1-3; the match to TRBD1 covers 9 bases. CDR3 size: 16 residues. The V segment lost 4 bases and the J segment 0 bases; nucleotides outside the gene matches: 4. CDR1 is SGHTA and CDR2 is FQGNSA in the germline V gene. The CDR3 protein is CASSSQGASSGNTIYF. The DNA of the CDR3 is TGTGCCAGCAGCTCACAGGGGGCTAGCTCTGGAAACACCATATATTTT.

This clone was seen a single time. The J gene is TRBJ1-4, the V gene TRBV7-2, with no clear D. Germline V gives CDR1 SGHTA, CDR2 FQGNSA. The V end lost 5 bases, the J end lost 8 bases, and 15 bases lay between the germline ends. CDR3 length: 14 residues. The CDR3 region is CASSPSSSSEKLFF. CDR3 nucleotide sequence: TGTGCCAGCAGCCCCAGTTCGAGTAGCGAAAAACTGTTTTTT. Full variable domain (outside the CDR3, taken from reference TRBV7-2 and TRBJ1-4): GAGVSQSPSNKVTEKGKDVELRCDPISGHTALYWYRQSLGQGLEFLIYFQGNSAPDKSGLPSDRFSAERTGGSVSTLTIQRTQQEDSAVYLCASSPSSSSEKLFFGSGTQLSVL.

The chain joins TRBV7-9 to TRBJ2-3; perhaps TRBD2 as D (6 bases). This CDR3 region has 16 residues. Per germline, CDR1 SEHNR and CDR2 FQNEAQ (reference sequence). V was pared by 4 bases and J by 0 bases, with 14 bases between. CDR3 sequence reads: CASSSTLASSTDTQYF. The CDR3 DNA sequence: TGTGCCAGCAGCTCGACTCTAGCGTCGAGCACAGATACGCAGTATTTT.

The chain has TRBV5-1 and TRBJ2-2; D ambiguous. Between the trimmed V and J ends, which lost 4 bases and 0 bases, there was a span of 10 bases. CDR3 length: 15 residues. From germline, CDR1 is SGHRS and CDR2 YFSETQ. CDR3 sequence (DNA): TGCGCCAGCAGCAGAGAGTTTGCGAACACCGGGGAGCTGTTTTTT. It specifies CASSREFANTGELFF.

This rearrangement joins TRBV9 to TRBJ2-1, with 8 bases lining up with TRBD2. CDR3 length: 16 residues. V lost 1 base to trimming and J lost 4 bases; unmatched junction nucleotides: 7. The V gene's germline CDR1 is SGDLS and CDR2 YYNGEE. Written as DNA, the CDR3 is TGTGCCAGCAGCGTATCCAGCGGGAGTCTATACAATGAGCAGTTCTTC. Amino acid sequence: CASSVSSGSLYNEQFF.

This chain links TRBV7-2 with TRBJ2-1, with TRBD2 matching 10 bases. The CDR3 has 15 amino acids. CDR1 is SGHTA, CDR2 FQGNSA, per germline. V was clipped by 5 bases and J by 6 bases; unmatched bases: 7. The CDR3, as DNA: TGTGCCAGCAGCAACCCATGGACTAGCGGCAATGAGCAGTTCTTC. Its translation: CASSNPWTSGNEQFF.

This clone was seen just once. The genes are TRBV5-5 and TRBJ1-1, with 9 bases that match TRBD1. Germline-derived CDR1 and CDR2 are SGHKS and YYEKEE (reference sequence). V shed 4 bases and J 0 bases; nucleotides not matched to a gene: 4. The CDR3 spans 15 residues. CDR3 in amino acids: CASSRQGGMNTEAFF. The CDR3 DNA is TGTGCCAGCAGCAGACAGGGGGGAATGAACACTGAAGCTTTCTTT.

The chain combines TRBV5-4 with TRBJ1-2; no firm D call. Germline loops: CDR1 SGHNT, CDR2 YYREEE (reference sequence). The CDR3 runs 15 residues. Trimming took 4 bases from V and 2 from J, leaving 15 bases between them. CDR3 coding DNA: TGTGCCAGCAGCGCCCCGGCGAGGCAGAACTATGGCTACACCTTC. It is translated as CASSAPARQNYGYTF. Full variable domain (remainder filled in from reference TRBV5-4 and TRBJ1-2): ETGVTQSPTHLIKTRGQQVTLRCSSQSGHNTVSWYQQALGQGPQFIFQYYREEENGRGNFPPRFSGLQFPNYSSELNVNALELDDSALYLCASSAPARQNYGYTFGSGTRLTVV.

The chain couples TRBV30 to TRBJ1-1; no reliable D call. This CDR3 spans 13 amino acids. V lost 2 bases and J 0 bases, leaving 7 bases between the germline ends. Germline-derived CDR1 and CDR2 are GTSNPN and SVGIG (reference sequence). CDR3 DNA: TGTGCCTGGAGTAACAGAATGAACACTGAAGCTTTCTTT. Encoded protein: CAWSNRMNTEAFF.

The genes are TRBV5-1 and TRBJ1-2; 9 positions match TRBD1. The CDR3 is 13 residues long. The trim removed 3 bases at V and 6 bases at J, leaving 3 bases unmatched. In germline, CDR1 is SGHRS, CDR2 YFSETQ. The chain's CDR3 is CASSSRQGDGYTF. The CDR3 DNA follows: TGCGCCAGCAGCTCCCGACAGGGGGATGGCTACACCTTC.